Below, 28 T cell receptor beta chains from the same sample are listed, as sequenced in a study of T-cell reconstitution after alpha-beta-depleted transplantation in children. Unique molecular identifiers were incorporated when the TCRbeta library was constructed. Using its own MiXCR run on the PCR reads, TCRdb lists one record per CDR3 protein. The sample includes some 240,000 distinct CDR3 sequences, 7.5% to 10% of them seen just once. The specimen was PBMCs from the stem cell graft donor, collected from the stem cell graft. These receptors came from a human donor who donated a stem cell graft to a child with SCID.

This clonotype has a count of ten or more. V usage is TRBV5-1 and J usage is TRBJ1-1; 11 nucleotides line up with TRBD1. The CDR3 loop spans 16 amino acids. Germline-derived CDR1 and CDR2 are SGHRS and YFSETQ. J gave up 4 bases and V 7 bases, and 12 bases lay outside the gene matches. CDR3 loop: CASGGQGAGGGTEAFF. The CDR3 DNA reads TGCGCCAGCGGCGGACAGGGGGCAGGCGGTGGCACTGAAGCTTTCTTT.

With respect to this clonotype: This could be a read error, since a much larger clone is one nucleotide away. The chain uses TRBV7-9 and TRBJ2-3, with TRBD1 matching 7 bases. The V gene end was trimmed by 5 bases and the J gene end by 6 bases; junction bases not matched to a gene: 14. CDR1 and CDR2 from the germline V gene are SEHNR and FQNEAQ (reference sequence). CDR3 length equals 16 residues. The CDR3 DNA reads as TGTGCCAGCAGCCCCCCTTGGACAGGCAGACGCGATACGCAGTATTTT. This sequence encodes CASSPPWTGRRDTQYF. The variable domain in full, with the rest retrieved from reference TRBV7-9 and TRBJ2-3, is DTGVSQNPRHKITKRGQNVTFRCDPISEHNRLYWYRQTLGQGPEFLTYFQNEAQLEKSRLLSDRFSAERPKGSFSTLEIQRTEQGDSAMYLCASSPPWTGRRDTQYFGPGTRLTVL.

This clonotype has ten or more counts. The CDR3 nucleotides are TGTGCCAGCAGCTTGTCCTACAGGAGCTCCTATAATTCACCCCTCCACTTT. As protein: CASSLSYRSSYNSPLHF. The chain carries TRBV7-2 and TRBJ1-6; weak D call: TRBD1 (5 bases). The ends were cut back, 3 bases at V and 0 bases at J, with 12 bases in the middle. The germline V gene has CDR1 SGHTA and CDR2 FQGNSA. This CDR3 spans 17 amino acids. Variable domain in full (rest from reference TRBV7-2 and TRBJ1-6): GAGVSQSPSNKVTEKGKDVELRCDPISGHTALYWYRQSLGQGLEFLIYFQGNSAPDKSGLPSDRFSAERTGGSVSTLTIQRTQQEDSAVYLCASSLSYRSSYNSPLHFGNGTRLTVT.

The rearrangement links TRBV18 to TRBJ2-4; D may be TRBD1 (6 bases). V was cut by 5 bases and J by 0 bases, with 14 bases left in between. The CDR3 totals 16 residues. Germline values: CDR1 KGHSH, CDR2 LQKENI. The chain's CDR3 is CASSSGQKVAKNIQYF. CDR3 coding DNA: TGTGCCAGCTCATCCGGACAGAAAGTAGCCAAAAACATTCAGTACTTC. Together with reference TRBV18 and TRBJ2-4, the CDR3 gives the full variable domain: NAGVMQNPRHLVRRRGQEARLRCSPMKGHSHVYWYRQLPEEGLKFMVYLQKENIIDESGMPKERFSAEFPKEGPSILRIQQVVRGDSAAYFCASSSGQKVAKNIQYFGAGTRLSVL.

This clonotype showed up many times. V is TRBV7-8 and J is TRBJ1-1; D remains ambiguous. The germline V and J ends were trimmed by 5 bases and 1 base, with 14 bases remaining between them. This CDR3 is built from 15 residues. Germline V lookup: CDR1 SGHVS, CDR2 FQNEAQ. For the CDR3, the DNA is TGTGCCAGCAGCCTACCCGCGTCTGGGAACACTGAAGCTTTCTTT. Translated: CASSLPASGNTEAFF.

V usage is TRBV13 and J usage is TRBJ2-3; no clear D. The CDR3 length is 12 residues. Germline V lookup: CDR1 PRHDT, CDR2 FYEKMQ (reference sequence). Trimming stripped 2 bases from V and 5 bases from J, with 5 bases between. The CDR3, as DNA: TGTGCCAGCAGCTTACACGGAGATACGCAGTATTTT. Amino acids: CASSLHGDTQYF.

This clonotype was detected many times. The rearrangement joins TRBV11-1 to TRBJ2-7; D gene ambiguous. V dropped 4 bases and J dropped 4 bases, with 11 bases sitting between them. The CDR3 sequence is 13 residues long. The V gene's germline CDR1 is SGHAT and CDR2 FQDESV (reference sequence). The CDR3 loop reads CASSYGADYEQYF. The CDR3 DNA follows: TGTGCCAGCAGCTACGGAGCAGATTACGAGCAGTACTTC.

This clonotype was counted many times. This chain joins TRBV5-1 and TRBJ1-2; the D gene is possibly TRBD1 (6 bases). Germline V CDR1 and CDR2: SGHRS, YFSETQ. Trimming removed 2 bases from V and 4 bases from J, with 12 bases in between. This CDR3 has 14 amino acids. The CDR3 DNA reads TGCGCCAGCAGCTTACAGGGATTCGGCTATGGCTACACCTTC. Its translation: CASSLQGFGYGYTF.

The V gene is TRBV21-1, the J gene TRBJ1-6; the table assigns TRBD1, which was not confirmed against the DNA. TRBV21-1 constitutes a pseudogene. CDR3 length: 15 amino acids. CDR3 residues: CASRALEGADSPLHF. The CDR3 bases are TGTGCCAGCCGGGCCCTGGAGGGGGCCGATTCACCCCTCCACTTT.

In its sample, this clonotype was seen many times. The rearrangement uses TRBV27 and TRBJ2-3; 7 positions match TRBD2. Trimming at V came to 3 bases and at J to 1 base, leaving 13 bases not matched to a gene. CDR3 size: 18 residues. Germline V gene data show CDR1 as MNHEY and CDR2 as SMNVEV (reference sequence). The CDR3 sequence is CASSFRFRLADGTDTQYF. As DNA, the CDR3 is TGTGCCAGCAGTTTCCGGTTTCGGCTAGCGGACGGCACAGATACGCAGTATTTT.

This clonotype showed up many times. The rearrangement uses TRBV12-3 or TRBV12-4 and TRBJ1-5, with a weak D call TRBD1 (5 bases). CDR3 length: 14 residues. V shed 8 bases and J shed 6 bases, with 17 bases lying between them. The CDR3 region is CASYTSGKGQPQHF. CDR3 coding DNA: TGTGCCAGCTATACCTCAGGGAAGGGTCAGCCCCAGCATTTT.

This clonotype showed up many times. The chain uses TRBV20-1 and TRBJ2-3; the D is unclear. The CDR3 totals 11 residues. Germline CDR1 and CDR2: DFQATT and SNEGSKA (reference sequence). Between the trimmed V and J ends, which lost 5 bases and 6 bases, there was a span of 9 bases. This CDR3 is CSAPLGDTQYF. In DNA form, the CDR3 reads TGCAGTGCTCCGCTCGGCGATACGCAGTATTTT.

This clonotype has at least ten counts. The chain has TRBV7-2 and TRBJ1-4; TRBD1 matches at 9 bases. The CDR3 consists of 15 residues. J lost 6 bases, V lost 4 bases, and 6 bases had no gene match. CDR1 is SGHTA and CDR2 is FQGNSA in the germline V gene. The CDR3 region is CASSSSTGGYEKLFF. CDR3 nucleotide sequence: TGTGCCAGCAGCTCCTCGACAGGGGGGTATGAAAAACTGTTTTTT.

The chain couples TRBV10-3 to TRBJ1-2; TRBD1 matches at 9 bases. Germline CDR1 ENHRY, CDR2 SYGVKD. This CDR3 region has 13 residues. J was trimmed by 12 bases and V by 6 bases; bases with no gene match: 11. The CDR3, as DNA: TGTGCCATCAGCCCGGACAGGGGAAACGGCGACACCTTC. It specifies CAISPDRGNGDTF.

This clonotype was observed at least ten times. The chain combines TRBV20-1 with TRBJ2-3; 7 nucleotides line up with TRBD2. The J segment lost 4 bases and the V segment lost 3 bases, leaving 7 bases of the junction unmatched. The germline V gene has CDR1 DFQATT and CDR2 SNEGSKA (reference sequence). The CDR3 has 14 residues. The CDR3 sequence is CSARASGKADTQYF. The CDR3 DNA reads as TGCAGTGCTAGGGCTAGCGGAAAGGCAGATACGCAGTATTTT.

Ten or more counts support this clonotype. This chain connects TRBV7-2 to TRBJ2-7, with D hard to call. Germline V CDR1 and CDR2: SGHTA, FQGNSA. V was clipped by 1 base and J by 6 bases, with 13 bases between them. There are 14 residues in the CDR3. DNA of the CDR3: TGTGCCAGCAGCTTAGTGGGGTCCGCCAGCGAGCAGTACTTC. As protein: CASSLVGSASEQYF.

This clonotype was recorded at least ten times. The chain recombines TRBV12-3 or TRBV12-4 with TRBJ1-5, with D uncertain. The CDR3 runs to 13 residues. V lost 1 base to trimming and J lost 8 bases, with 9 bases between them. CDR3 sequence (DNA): TGTGCCAGCAGTTTAGGGTCTGCGGAGCCCCAGCATTTT. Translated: CASSLGSAEPQHF.

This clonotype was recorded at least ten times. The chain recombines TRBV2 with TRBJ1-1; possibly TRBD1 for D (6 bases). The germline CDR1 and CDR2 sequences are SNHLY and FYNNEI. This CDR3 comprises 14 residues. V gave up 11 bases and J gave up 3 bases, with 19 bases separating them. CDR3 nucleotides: TGTGCCGGCGGGACAATGGCTGGGGACACTGAAGCTTTCTTT. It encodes CAGGTMAGDTEAFF.

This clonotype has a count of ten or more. Here the CDR3 DNA reads TGCAGTGCTAGCGAATTTCCCGGGACACATATCACAGATACGCAGTATTTT. Residues: CSASEFPGTHITDTQYF. The V and J genes are TRBV20-1 and TRBJ2-3; tentatively, D is TRBD1 (6 bases). V dropped 3 bases and J dropped 2 bases, with 21 bases sitting between them. Germline V gives CDR1 DFQATT, CDR2 SNEGSKA (reference sequence). This CDR3 has 17 amino acids.

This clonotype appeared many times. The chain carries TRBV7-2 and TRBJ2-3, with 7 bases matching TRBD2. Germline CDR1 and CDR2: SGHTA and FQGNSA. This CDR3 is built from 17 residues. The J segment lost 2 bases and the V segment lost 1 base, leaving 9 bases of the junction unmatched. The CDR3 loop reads CASSLGSAGSPTDTQYF. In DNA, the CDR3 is TGTGCCAGCAGCTTAGGCTCAGCGGGGAGTCCCACAGATACGCAGTATTTT.

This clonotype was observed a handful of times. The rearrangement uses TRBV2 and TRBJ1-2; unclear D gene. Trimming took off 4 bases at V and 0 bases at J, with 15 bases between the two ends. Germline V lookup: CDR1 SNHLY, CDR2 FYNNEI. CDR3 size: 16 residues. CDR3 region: CASSGAVAAPNYGYTF. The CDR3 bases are TGTGCCAGCAGTGGGGCCGTGGCCGCACCTAACTATGGCTACACCTTC.

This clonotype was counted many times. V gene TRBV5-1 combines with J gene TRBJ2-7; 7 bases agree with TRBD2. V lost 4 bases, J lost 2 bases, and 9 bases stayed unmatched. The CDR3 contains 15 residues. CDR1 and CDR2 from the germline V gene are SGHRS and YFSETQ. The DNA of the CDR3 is TGCGCCAGCAGCGCTAATAGCGGGCGAACCTACGAGCAGTACTTC. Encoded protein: CASSANSGRTYEQYF.

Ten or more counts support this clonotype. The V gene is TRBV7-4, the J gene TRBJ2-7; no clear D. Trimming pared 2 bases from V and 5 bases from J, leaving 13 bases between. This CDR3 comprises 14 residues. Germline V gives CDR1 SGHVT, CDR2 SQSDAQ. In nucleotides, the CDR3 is TGTGCCAGCAGCTTATGGGAACGCCGGAACGAGCAGTACTTC. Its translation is CASSLWERRNEQYF. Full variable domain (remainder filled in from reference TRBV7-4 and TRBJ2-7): GAGVSQSPRYKVAKRGRDVALRCDSISGHVTLYWYRQTLGQGSEVLTYSQSDAQRDKSGRPSGRFSAERPERSVSTLKIQRTEQGDSAVYLCASSLWERRNEQYFGPGTRLTVT.

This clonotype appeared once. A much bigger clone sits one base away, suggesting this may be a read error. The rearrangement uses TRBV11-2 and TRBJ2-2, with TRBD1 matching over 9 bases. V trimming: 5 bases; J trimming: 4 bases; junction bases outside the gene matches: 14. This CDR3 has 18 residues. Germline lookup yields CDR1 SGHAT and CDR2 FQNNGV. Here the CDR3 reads CASSIGTGTGTTTGELFF. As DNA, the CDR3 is TGTGCCAGCAGCATAGGTACCGGGACAGGGACAACCACCGGGGAGCTGTTTTTT.

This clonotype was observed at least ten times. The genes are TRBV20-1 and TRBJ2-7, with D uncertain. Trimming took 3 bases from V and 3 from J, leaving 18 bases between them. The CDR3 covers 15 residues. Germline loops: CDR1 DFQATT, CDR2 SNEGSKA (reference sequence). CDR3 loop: CSASGLVGGSYEQYF. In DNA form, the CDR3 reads TGCAGTGCTAGCGGCTTGGTAGGTGGCAGCTACGAGCAGTACTTC.

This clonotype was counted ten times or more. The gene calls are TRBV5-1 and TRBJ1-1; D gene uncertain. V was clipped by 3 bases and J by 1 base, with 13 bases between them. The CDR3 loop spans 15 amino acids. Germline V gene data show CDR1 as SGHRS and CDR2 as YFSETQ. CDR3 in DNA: TGCGCCAGCAGCTACGCCGACCGATGGAACACTGAAGCTTTCTTT. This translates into CASSYADRWNTEAFF. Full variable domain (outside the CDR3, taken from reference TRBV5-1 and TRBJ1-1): KAGVTQTPRYLIKTRGQQVTLSCSPISGHRSVSWYQQTPGQGLQFLFEYFSETQRNKGNFPGRFSGRQFSNSRSEMNVSTLELGDSALYLCASSYADRWNTEAFFGQGTRLTVV.

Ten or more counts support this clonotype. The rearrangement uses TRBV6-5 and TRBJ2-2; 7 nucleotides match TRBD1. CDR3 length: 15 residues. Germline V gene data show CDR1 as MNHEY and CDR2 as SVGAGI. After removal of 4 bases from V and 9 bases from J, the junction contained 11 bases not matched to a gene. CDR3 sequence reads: CASSLQGVTLRELFF. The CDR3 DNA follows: TGTGCCAGCAGTTTGCAGGGGGTGACGCTCAGGGAGCTGTTTTTT.

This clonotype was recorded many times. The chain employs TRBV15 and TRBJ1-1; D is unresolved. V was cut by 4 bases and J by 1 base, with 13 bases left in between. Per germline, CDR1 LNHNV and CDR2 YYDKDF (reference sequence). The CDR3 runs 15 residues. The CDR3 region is CATSILVAPNTEAFF. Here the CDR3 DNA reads TGTGCCACCAGCATACTGGTAGCGCCGAACACTGAAGCTTTCTTT.